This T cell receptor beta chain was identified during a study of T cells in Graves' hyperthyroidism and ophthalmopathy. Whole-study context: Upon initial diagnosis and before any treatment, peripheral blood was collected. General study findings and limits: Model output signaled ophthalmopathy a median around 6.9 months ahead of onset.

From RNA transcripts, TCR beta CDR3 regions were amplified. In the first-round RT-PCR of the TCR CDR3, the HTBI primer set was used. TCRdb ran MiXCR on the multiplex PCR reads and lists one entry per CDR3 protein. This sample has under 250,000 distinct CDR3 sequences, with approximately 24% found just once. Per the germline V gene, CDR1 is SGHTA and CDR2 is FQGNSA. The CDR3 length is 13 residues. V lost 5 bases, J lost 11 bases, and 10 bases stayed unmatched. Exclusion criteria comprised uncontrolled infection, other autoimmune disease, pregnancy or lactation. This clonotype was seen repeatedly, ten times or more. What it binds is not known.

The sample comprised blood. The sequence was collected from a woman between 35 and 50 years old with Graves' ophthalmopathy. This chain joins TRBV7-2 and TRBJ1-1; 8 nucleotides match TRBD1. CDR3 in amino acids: CASSTGQAVGAFF. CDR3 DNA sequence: TGTGCCAGCAGCACGGGACAGGCTGTTGGGGCTTTCTTT.